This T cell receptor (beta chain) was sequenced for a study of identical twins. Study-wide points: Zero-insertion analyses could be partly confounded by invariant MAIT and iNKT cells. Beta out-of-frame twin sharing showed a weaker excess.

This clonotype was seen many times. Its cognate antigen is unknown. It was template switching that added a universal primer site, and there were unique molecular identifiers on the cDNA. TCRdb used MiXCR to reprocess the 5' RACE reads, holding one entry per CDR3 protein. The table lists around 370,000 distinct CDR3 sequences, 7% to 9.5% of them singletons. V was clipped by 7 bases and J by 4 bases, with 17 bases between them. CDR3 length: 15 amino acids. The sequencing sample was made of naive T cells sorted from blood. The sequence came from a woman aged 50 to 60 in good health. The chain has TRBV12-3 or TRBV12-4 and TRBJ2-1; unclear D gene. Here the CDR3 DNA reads TGTGCCAGCAAAACCCACTCCCTCACGTACAATGAGCAGTTCTTC. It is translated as CASKTHSLTYNEQFF.